These 18 T cell receptor beta chains share one sample of origin, sequenced in a study of regulatory T cells in long-lasting Graves disease. The time point was: newly diagnosed GD, antithyroid drugs for less than 3 months. The TCR library was made from RNA extracted from PBMCs. Libraries of TCR beta came from iRepertoire HTBI primers plus Arm-PCR of CDR3 regions. One entry per CDR3 protein results from TCRdb running MiXCR on the multiplex PCR reads. This sample has about 320,000 distinct CDR3 sequences, with 18% found just once. Material: peripheral blood mononuclear cells (PBMCs), obtained at new diagnosis, from a patient treated with antithyroid drugs. Receptors originate from a female donor with Graves disease.

A remark on this clonotype: The missing conserved phenylalanine or tryptophan at the end of this CDR3 makes a read error likely. The V gene is TRBV6-1, the J gene TRBJ2-5; TRBD2 matches 9 bases. This CDR3 region has 16 residues. V was pared by 0 bases and J by 2 bases, with 4 bases of the junction left unmatched. Germline CDR1 and CDR2: MNHNS and SASEGT. CDR3 sequence reads: CASSEAPLAGQETQYL. The DNA for the CDR3 is TGTGCCAGCAGTGAAGCGCCGCTAGCGGGACAAGAGACCCAGTACCTC.

This clonotype was seen ten or more times. The rearrangement joins TRBV12-3 or TRBV12-4 to TRBJ2-2, with unresolved D. The CDR3 consists of 14 residues. V was clipped by 3 bases and J by 5 bases, with 10 bases between them. The CDR3 sequence is CASSLGSPTGELFF. The CDR3 DNA reads as TGTGCCAGCAGTTTGGGCAGTCCTACCGGGGAGCTGTTTTTT.

This clonotype was recorded many times. V gene TRBV15 combines with J gene TRBJ1-2, with TRBD1 matching 7 bases. The CDR3 is 18 amino acids. The V gene's germline CDR1 is LNHNV and CDR2 YYDKDF (reference sequence). J was trimmed by 0 bases and V by 2 bases; bases with no gene match: 12. The CDR3 reads CATSRLSDRWGSNYGYTF. The CDR3 DNA sequence: TGTGCCACCAGCAGACTCTCGGACAGGTGGGGATCTAACTATGGCTACACCTTC. Drawing the rest from reference TRBV15 and TRBJ1-2, the complete variable domain is DAMVIQNPRYQVTQFGKPVTLSCSQTLNHNVMYWYQQKSSQAPKLLFHYYDKDFNNEADTPDNFQSRRPNTSFCFLDIRSPGLGDTAMYLCATSRLSDRWGSNYGYTFGSGTRLTVV.

This clonotype was detected many times. This chain joins TRBV2 and TRBJ2-2; TRBD1 matches at 11 bases. The CDR3 totals 14 residues. Trimming took 8 bases from V and 6 from J; bases not matched to a gene: 5. From germline, CDR1 is SNHLY and CDR2 FYNNEI. The CDR3 sequence is CASRRDRGAGELFF. The CDR3 region has the DNA TGTGCCAGCCGCCGGGACAGGGGGGCCGGGGAGCTGTTTTTT.

The chain employs TRBV11-2 and TRBJ2-7; D is unclear. Germline CDR1 and CDR2: SGHAT and FQNNGV. Deletions cut 1 base from V and 7 bases from J, with 8 bases between. The CDR3 runs 12 residues. The CDR3 here is CASSLGGWEQYF. The DNA for the CDR3 is TGTGCCAGCAGCTTAGGGGGATGGGAGCAGTACTTC.

This clonotype has at least ten counts. CDR3 residues: CASTTSNRGPRDYHYGYTF. In nucleotides, the CDR3 is TGTGCCAGCACGACCTCAAACAGGGGTCCACGCGATTATCACTATGGCTACACCTTC. V and J are TRBV6-1 and TRBJ1-2; 7 nucleotides match TRBD1. The trim removed 7 bases at V and 3 bases at J, leaving 23 bases unmatched. Per the germline V gene, CDR1 is MNHNS and CDR2 is SASEGT. CDR3 length: 19 amino acids.

The V and J genes are TRBV2 and TRBJ2-1; 9 positions agree with TRBD1. Germline V gene sequence: CDR1 SNHLY, CDR2 FYNNEI. CDR3 length: 14 amino acids. Trimming took 7 bases from V and 6 from J; bases not matched to a gene: 7. The CDR3 DNA sequence: TGTGCCAGCATCGGGACAGGGAATGTCAATGAGCAGTTCTTC. Translating it yields CASIGTGNVNEQFF.

This clonotype was seen many times. The chain has TRBV7-8 and TRBJ2-3; the D gene is possibly TRBD2 (6 bases). V lost 4 bases, J lost 6 bases, and 23 bases lay in between. There are 17 residues in the CDR3. The germline CDR1 and CDR2 sequences are SGHVS and FQNEAQ. CDR3: CASSSKGLFGSSDTQYF. The CDR3 DNA reads TGTGCCAGCAGCTCCAAGGGACTTTTCGGTTCGTCGGATACGCAGTATTTT.

This clonotype showed up many times. The chain is built from TRBV3-1 and TRBJ1-1; no reliable D call. Germline loops: CDR1 LGHDT, CDR2 YNNKEL (reference sequence). V shed 1 base and J shed 0 bases, with 6 bases lying between them. The CDR3 consists of 14 residues. The CDR3 region has the DNA TGTGCCAGCAGCCAAGTGGGAGTGAACACTGAAGCTTTCTTT. Translated, it gives CASSQVGVNTEAFF.

The V and J genes are TRBV20-1 and TRBJ2-3, with 7 bases identical to TRBD2. The V gene's germline CDR1 is DFQATT and CDR2 SNEGSKA (reference sequence). CDR3 length: 15 residues. V lost 4 bases to trimming and J lost 6 bases; unmatched junction nucleotides: 13. This chain's CDR3 is CSAKPRDYPGDTQYF. CDR3 sequence (DNA): TGCAGTGCTAAACCCCGGGACTACCCCGGCGATACGCAGTATTTT.

The genes are TRBV15 and TRBJ2-1, with D unclear. CDR1 and CDR2 (germline): LNHNV, YYDKDF (reference sequence). V lost 7 bases, J lost 12 bases, and 19 bases lay in between. The CDR3 covers 13 residues. The CDR3 is CATTPDQDSGQFF. The CDR3 DNA follows: TGTGCCACCACCCCAGACCAGGATTCTGGGCAGTTCTTC.

As regards this clonotype: The junction shows a germline mismatch at one end, possibly a read error. The CDR3 spells CAISESGQGVTTESFF. The CDR3 nucleotides read TGTGCCATCAGTGAGTCCGGACAGGGGGTAACCACTGAATCTTTCTTT. The V and J genes are TRBV10-3 and TRBJ1-1; 10 bases are a match to TRBD1. Germline CDR1 reads ENHRY; CDR2 reads SYGVKD. The CDR3 is 16 residues long.

This clonotype has a count of ten or more. The genes are TRBV27 and TRBJ2-1; D gene unclear. Between the trimmed V and J ends, which lost 7 bases and 6 bases, there was a span of 10 bases. This CDR3 contains 12 residues. Germline V gene sequence: CDR1 MNHEY, CDR2 SMNVEV (reference sequence). The CDR3 is CASNNYGNEQFF. The CDR3 nucleotides read TGTGCCAGCAATAACTACGGCAATGAGCAGTTCTTC.

In regard to this clonotype: One base away lies a much larger clone, so this may be a sequencing read error. Because the CDR3 is missing its conserved closing phenylalanine or tryptophan, this is likely a read error. V is TRBV6-2 or TRBV6-3 and J is TRBJ1-1; no clear D gene. The germline gives CDR1 MNHEY, CDR2 SVGEGT. The V and J ends lost 7 bases and 2 bases respectively, with 5 bases between them. This CDR3 comprises 11 residues. In nucleotides, the CDR3 is TGTGCCAGCACCCTAAACACTGAAGCTTTCCTT. Encoded protein: CASTLNTEAFL.

In DNA, the CDR3 is TGTGCCAGCAGTTTAGCGCAGGGCTCGGGCGGGTCACCCCTCCACTTT. It is translated as CASSLAQGSGGSPLHF. The V call is TRBV12-3 or TRBV12-4, the J call TRBJ1-6; tentative D call: TRBD1 (5 bases). The CDR3 runs 16 residues. V lost 0 bases to trimming and J lost 10 bases, with 16 bases between them.

In regard to this clonotype: One base away lies a much larger clone, so this may be a sequencing read error. V and J are TRBV30 and TRBJ2-3; D not certain. There are 12 residues in the CDR3. The germline CDR1 and CDR2 sequences are GTSNPN and SVGIG (reference sequence). Trimming removed 2 bases at V and 4 bases at J, with 7 bases between. The DNA for the CDR3 is TGTGCCTGGAGTATAACCCCAGATACGCAGTATTTT. Translation: CAWSITPDTQYF.

This clonotype was counted at least ten times. This chain joins TRBV12-3 or TRBV12-4 and TRBJ2-1, with D possibly TRBD2 on 6 matching bases. The CDR3 runs 14 residues. Trimming removed 5 bases from V and 6 bases from J, with 14 bases in between. The CDR3 here is CASSRLAGINEQFF. CDR3 nucleotides: TGTGCCAGCAGTCGCTTGGCGGGGATCAATGAGCAGTTCTTC.

There are a few counts of this clonotype. The chain joins TRBV3-1 to TRBJ2-3; 14 bases agree with TRBD2. Per the germline V gene, CDR1 is LGHDT and CDR2 is YNNKEL (reference sequence). This CDR3 has 20 residues. V was pared by 4 bases and J by 3 bases, with 15 bases of the junction left unmatched. The CDR3 here is CASSPNAGTSGSRGTDTQYF. The CDR3 DNA is TGTGCCAGCAGCCCGAACGCCGGGACTAGCGGGAGCAGGGGTACAGATACGCAGTATTTT.